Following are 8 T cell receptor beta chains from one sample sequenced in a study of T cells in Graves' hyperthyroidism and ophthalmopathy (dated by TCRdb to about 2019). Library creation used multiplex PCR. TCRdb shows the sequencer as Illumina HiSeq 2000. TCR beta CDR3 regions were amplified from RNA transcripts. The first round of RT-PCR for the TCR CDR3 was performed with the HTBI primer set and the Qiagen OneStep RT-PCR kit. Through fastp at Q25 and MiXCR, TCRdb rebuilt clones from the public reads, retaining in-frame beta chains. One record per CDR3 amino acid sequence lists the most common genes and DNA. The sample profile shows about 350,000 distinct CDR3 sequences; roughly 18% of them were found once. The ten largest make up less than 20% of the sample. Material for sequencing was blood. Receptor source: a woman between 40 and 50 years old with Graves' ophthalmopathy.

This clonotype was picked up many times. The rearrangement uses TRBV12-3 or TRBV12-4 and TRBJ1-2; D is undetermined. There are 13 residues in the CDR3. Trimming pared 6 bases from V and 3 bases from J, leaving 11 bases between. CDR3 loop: CASRPSVHYGYTF. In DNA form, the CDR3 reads TGTGCCAGCAGACCCAGCGTTCACTATGGCTACACCTTC.

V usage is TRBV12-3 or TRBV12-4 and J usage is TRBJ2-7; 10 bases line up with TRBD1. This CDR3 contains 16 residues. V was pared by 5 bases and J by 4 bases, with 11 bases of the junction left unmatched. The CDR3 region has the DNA TGTGCCAGCAGTCCCGGGACAGGGGTTTCCAATTACGAGCAGTACTTC. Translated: CASSPGTGVSNYEQYF.

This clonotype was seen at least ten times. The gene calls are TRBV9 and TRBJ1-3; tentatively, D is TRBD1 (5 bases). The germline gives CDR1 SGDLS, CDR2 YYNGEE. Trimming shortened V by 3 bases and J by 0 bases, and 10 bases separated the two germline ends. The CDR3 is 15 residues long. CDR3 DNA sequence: TGTGCCAGCAGCGCCGACAGTTTCTCTGGAAACACCATATATTTT. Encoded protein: CASSADSFSGNTIYF.

CDR3 nucleotides: TGTGCCAGCAGTTACTCGATTGGGGGTAGAGCTTTCTTT. This gives the protein CASSYSIGGRAFF. This chain uses TRBV6-2 or TRBV6-3 with TRBJ1-1; tentatively, D is TRBD1 (5 bases). The germline CDR1 and CDR2 sequences are MNHEY and SVGEGT. The CDR3 has 13 amino acids. V gave up 0 bases and J gave up 10 bases, with 12 bases separating them.

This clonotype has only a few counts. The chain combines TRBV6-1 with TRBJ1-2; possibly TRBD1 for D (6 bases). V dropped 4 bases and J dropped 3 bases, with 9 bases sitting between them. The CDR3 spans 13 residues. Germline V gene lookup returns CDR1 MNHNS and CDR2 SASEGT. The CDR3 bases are TGTGCCAGCAGTGCCCGACAGGACTATGGCTACACCTTC. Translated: CASSARQDYGYTF.

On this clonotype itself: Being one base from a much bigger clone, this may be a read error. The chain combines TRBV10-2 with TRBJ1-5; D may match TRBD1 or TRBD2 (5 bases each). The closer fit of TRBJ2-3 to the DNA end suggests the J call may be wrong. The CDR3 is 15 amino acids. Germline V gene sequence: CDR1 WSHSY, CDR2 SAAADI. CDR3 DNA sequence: TGCGCCAGCAGTGAGCCGACAGCTAGCAATCAGCCCCAGTATTTT. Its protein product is CASSEPTASNQPQYF.

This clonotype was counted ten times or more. CDR3 nucleotide sequence: TGTGCCAGCAGCCGAGCGGGAGCTGGCGAGCAGTACTTC. Amino acid sequence: CASSRAGAGEQYF. The chain employs TRBV6-2 or TRBV6-3 and TRBJ2-7; 8 nucleotides match TRBD2. V dropped 6 bases and J dropped 6; count of bases not matched to a gene: 7. This CDR3 is 13 amino acids long. The V gene's germline CDR1 is MNHEY and CDR2 SVGEGT.

CDR3 in amino acids: CASSLGQGLNQPQHF. The CDR3 DNA follows: TGTGCCAGCAGTTTGGGACAGGGATTGAATCAGCCCCAGCATTTT. The V gene is TRBV28, the J gene TRBJ1-5; 9 bases fit TRBD1. CDR1 and CDR2 from the germline V gene are MDHEN and SYDVKM. The J segment lost 4 bases and the V segment lost 3 bases, leaving 4 bases of the junction unmatched. This CDR3 contains 15 residues.